The rows below give T cell receptor beta chains drawn from one sample of a study of blood T cell repertoires in COVID-19. TCRdb keeps only in-frame clones here, not all; method: immunoSEQ multiplex PCR. The profile shows 300,000 to 400,000 clones, 87% of them singletons. The source material was peripheral blood. The receptor set was obtained from a man over 45 with active or convalescent COVID-19. CDR3s include the opening cysteine and the closing phenylalanine or tryptophan. The order of the fields is D gene, V gene, clone size, J gene, CDR3 DNA, CDR3 protein. D genes are given only for firm matches. Size is omitted from some rows. Given values are once, few, many or a class for expanded clones.

TRBD1	TRBV19	once	TRBJ2-3	TGTGCCAGTACTACCCTCGGACAGGGTCGAGGCACAGATACGCAGTATTTT	CASTTLGQGRGTDTQYF
-	TRBV9	-	TRBJ1-4	TGTGCCAGCAGCGTAGAGCCAGGGACTGGTGAAAAACTGTTTTTT	CASSVEPGTGEKLFF
-	TRBV11-3	-	TRBJ2-7	TGTGCCAGCAGCTTCGGCGCTAGCTCCTACGAGCAGTACTTC	CASSFGASSYEQYF
-	TRBV5-1	-	TRBJ2-3	TGCGCCAGCAGCCAGGGGGAGGCAGATACGCAGTATTTT	CASSQGEADTQYF
-	TRBV30	few	TRBJ1-1	TGTGCCTGGAGCGGGGTAACATCTGAAGCTTTCTTT	CAWSGVTSEAFF
-	TRBV7-2	once	TRBJ1-2	TGTGCCAGCAGCCTATCAAAAAATGGCTATGGCTACACCTTC	CASSLSKNGYGYTF
TRBD1	TRBV7-2	few	TRBJ1-5	TGTGCCAGCAGCCTAACAGGGGGCAATCAGCCCCAGCATTTT	CASSLTGGNQPQHF
TRBD1	TRBV19	-	TRBJ1-1	TGTGCCAGTAGTAGCAGGGGGTCCCGGAACACTGAAGCTTTCTTT	CASSSRGSRNTEAFF
TRBD1	TRBV9	once	TRBJ2-7	TGTGCCAGCAGCGTAGGGGACAGGGTTACCTACGAGCAGTACTTC	CASSVGDRVTYEQYF
TRBD2	TRBV6-4	-	TRBJ2-5	TGTGCCAGCAGCCTTATTTGGACTAGCCGCCAAGAGACCCAGTACTTC	CASSLIWTSRQETQYF
TRBD2	TRBV7-9	once	TRBJ2-2	TGTGCCAGCAGCTTAAGGCTAGCGGGAGGTTCAAACACCGGGGAGCTGTTTTTT	CASSLRLAGGSNTGELFF
-	TRBV19	-	TRBJ1-5	TGTGCCAGTAGTGAAACAGGGCGCGTCAATCAGCCCCAGCATTTT	CASSETGRVNQPQHF
-	TRBV2	few	TRBJ1-1	TGTGCCAGCAGCAAAGAGACAGGCCCGAACACTGAAGCTTTCTTT	CASSKETGPNTEAFF
TRBD1	TRBV6-6	-	TRBJ1-2	TGTGCCAGCAGTACGACAGGGCATTACTATGGCTACACCTTC	CASSTTGHYYGYTF
-	TRBV3-1/TRBV3-2	-	TRBJ2-2	TGTGCCAGCAGCCTCAGGAATCCCGGGGAGCTGTTTTTT	CASSLRNPGELFF
TRBD2	TRBV6-2/TRBV6-3	-	TRBJ2-5	TGTGCCAGCAGTTACCCTGGACTAGCGGGGGGGAGGACCCAGTACTTC	CASSYPGLAGGRTQYF